Listed here are 10 T cell receptor beta chains from one sample, sequenced in a study of early T cells in non-severe SARS-CoV-2 infection (dated by TCRdb to the early 2020s). Libraries were built with 5' RACE. The instrument was a NextSeq 500. TCRdb's own reprocessing of the public reads used fastp at Q25 and MiXCR and kept productive beta chains. One record per CDR3 amino acid sequence lists the most common genes and DNA. The sample table shows approximately 50,000 distinct CDR3 sequences, and over 7.5% are seen once. The ten largest clones capture almost 8.5% of the sample. Sequencing used whole blood. All receptors derive from an adult who was a healthcare worker with PCR-confirmed SARS-CoV-2 infection or an uninfected control (not recorded which).

This clonotype was seen many times. In nucleotides, the CDR3 is TGTGCCCTTCGACAGGGAAACTATGGCTACACCTTC. Protein: CALRQGNYGYTF. This chain connects TRBV6-1 to TRBJ1-2; TRBD1 aligns across 7 bases. The length of the CDR3 is 12 residues. Germline V gene sequence: CDR1 MNHNS, CDR2 SASEGT. The trim removed 11 bases at V and 2 bases at J, leaving 5 bases unmatched.

The rearrangement links TRBV10-3 to TRBJ2-1, with 7 bases that match TRBD2. The CDR3 has 15 amino acids. V lost 6 bases and J lost 0; bases outside the gene matches: 5. The germline CDR1 and CDR2 sequences are ENHRY and SYGVKD. The CDR3 here is CAISGLEISYNEQFF. DNA for the CDR3: TGTGCCATCAGCGGACTAGAAATCTCCTACAATGAGCAGTTCTTC.

This clonotype was recorded at least ten times. This chain uses TRBV4-1 with TRBJ2-1, with a tentative D call TRBD2 (6 bases). Per germline, CDR1 MGHRA and CDR2 YSYEKL. V lost 1 base to trimming and J lost 7 bases, with 23 bases between them. The CDR3 has 18 amino acids. As DNA, the CDR3 is TGCGCCAGCAGCCAAGGGCCTTTCAGTCGGGAGTCGTTTAATGAGCAGTTCTTC. As protein: CASSQGPFSRESFNEQFF.

Only a few counts were recorded for this clonotype. V and J are TRBV29-1 and TRBJ2-3; tentative D call: TRBD1 (5 bases). Trimming took 2 bases from V and 6 from J, leaving 36 bases between them. This CDR3 has 21 amino acids. Germline V gene lookup returns CDR1 SQVTM and CDR2 ANQGSEA. CDR3 region: CSVESRLDTDTQYPFRDTQYF. The CDR3 bases are TGCAGCGTTGAATCACGTCTGGACACAGATACGCAGTATCCTTTTAGGGATACGCAGTATTTT.

V usage is TRBV11-2 and J usage is TRBJ2-7, with D possibly being TRBD1 (6 bases). Germline V lookup: CDR1 SGHAT, CDR2 FQNNGV. There are 13 residues in the CDR3. The V and J ends lost 3 bases and 4 bases respectively, with 10 bases between them. This chain's CDR3 is CASSLGHLYEQYF. CDR3 nucleotide sequence: TGTGCCAGCAGCTTGGGACACCTATACGAGCAGTACTTC.

The sample holds many counts of this clonotype. The chain carries TRBV6-5 and TRBJ1-4, with D possibly TRBD1 on 5 matching bases. The germline V gene has CDR1 MNHEY and CDR2 SVGAGI. The CDR3 is 12 amino acids. The germline V and J ends were trimmed by 8 bases and 8 bases, with 12 bases remaining between them. CDR3 DNA: TGTGCCAGCGGGGACGAGGGGGAAAAACTGTTTTTT. This translates into CASGDEGEKLFF.

In this sample, this clonotype turned up a few times. The chain links TRBV27 to TRBJ2-1; the match to TRBD2 covers 11 bases. After removal of 5 bases from V and 4 bases from J, the junction contained 4 bases not matched to a gene. CDR3 size: 15 residues. From germline, CDR1 is MNHEY and CDR2 SMNVEV (reference sequence). As DNA, the CDR3 is TGTGCCAGCAGTCAGGGACTAGCGGCATACAATGAGCAGTTCTTC. This codes for CASSQGLAAYNEQFF.

This clonotype occurred a few times. The V gene is TRBV29-1, the J gene TRBJ2-7; no reliable D call. Trimming stripped 5 bases from V and 7 bases from J, with 18 bases between. There are 13 residues in the CDR3. CDR1 and CDR2 (germline): SQVTM, ANQGSEA. Here the CDR3 reads CSVQSWTGAEQYF. The CDR3 region has the DNA TGCAGCGTTCAATCTTGGACCGGAGCGGAGCAGTACTTC.

In its sample, this clonotype was seen many times. V is TRBV11-2 and J is TRBJ2-5; 7 bases are shared with TRBD2. In germline, CDR1 is SGHAT, CDR2 FQNNGV. J was trimmed by 6 bases and V by 4 bases; bases with no gene match: 8. This CDR3 has 14 amino acids. The CDR3 here is CASSSQRDSKTQYF. The CDR3 DNA follows: TGTGCCAGCAGCTCCCAGCGGGACTCGAAGACCCAGTACTTC.

Remarks on this clonotype: A much larger clonotype is one base distant, so this may be a read error. The chain is built from TRBV24-1 and TRBJ2-3; either TRBD1 or TRBD2 may supply D (5 bases each). There are 18 residues in the CDR3. CDR1 is KGHDR, CDR2 SFDVKD, per germline. CDR3 residues: CAASVTRDDSFRTDTQYF. As DNA, the CDR3 is TGTGCCGCCAGTGTCACTCGGGACGACTCGTTTCGCACAGATACGCAGTATTTT.